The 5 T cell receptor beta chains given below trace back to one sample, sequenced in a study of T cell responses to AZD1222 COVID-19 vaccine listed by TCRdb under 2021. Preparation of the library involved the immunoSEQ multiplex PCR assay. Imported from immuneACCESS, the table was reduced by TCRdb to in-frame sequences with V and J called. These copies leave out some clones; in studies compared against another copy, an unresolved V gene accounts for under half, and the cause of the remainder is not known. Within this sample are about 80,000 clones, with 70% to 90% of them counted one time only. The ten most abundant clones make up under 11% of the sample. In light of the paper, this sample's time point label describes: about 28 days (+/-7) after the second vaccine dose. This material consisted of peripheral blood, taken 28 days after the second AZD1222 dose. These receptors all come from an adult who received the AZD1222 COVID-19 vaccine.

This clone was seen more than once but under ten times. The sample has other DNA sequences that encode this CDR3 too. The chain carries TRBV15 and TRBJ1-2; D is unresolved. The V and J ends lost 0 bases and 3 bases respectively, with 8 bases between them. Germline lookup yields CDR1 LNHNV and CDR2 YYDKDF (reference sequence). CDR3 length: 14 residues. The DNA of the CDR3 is TGTGCCACCAGCAGAGATGGGTATGACTATGGCTACACCTTC. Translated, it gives CATSRDGYDYGYTF. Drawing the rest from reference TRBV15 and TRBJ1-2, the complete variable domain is DAMVIQNPRYQVTQFGKPVTLSCSQTLNHNVMYWYQQKSSQAPKLLFHYYDKDFNNEADTPDNFQSRRPNTSFCFLDIRSPGLGDTAMYLCATSRDGYDYGYTFGSGTRLTVV.

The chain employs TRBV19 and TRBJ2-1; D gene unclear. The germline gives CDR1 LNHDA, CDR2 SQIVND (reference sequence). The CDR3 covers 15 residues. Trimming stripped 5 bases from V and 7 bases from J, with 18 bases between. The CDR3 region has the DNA TGTGCCAGTAGTGGCGGCGCCCTCACCGGGAATGAGCAGTTCTTC. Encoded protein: CASSGGALTGNEQFF.

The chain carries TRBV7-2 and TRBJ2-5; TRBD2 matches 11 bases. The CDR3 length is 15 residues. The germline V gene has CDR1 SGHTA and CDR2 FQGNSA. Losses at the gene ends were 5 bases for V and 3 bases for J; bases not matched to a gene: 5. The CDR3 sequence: CASSPMGLAEETQYF. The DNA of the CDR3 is TGTGCCAGCAGCCCCATGGGACTAGCGGAAGAGACCCAGTACTTC.

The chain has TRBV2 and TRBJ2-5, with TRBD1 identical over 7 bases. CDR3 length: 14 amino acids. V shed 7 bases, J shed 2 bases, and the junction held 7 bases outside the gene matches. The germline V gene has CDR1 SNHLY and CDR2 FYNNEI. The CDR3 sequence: CASILRQGQETQYF. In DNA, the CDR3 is TGTGCCAGCATTCTGAGACAGGGACAAGAGACCCAGTACTTC.

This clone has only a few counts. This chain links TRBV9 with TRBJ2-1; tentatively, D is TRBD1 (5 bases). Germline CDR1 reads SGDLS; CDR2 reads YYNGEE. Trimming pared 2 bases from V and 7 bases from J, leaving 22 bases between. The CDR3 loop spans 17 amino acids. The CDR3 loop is CASSVSSGHPIMNEQFF. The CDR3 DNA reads TGTGCCAGCAGCGTTAGCTCCGGACACCCGATAATGAATGAGCAGTTCTTC.